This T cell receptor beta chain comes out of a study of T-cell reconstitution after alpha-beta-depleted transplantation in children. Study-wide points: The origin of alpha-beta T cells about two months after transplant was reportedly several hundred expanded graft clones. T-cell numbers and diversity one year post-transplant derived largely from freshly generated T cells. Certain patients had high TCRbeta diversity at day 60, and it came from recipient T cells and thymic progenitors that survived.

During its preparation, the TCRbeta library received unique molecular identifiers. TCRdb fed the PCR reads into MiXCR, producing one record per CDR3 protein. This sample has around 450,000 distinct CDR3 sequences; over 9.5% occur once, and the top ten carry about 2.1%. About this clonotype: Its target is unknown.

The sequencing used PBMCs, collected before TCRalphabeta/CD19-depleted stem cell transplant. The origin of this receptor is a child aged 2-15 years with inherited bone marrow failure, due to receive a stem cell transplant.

The DNA of the CDR3 is TGTGCCAGTAGTATTTCGGGTTACCTAGCGGGATCCTACAATGAGCAGTTCTTC. Translation gives CASSISGYLAGSYNEQFF. The chain couples TRBV19 to TRBJ2-1, with 9 positions matching TRBD2. Germline assignment: CDR1 LNHDA and CDR2 SQIVND (reference sequence). V lost 3 bases and J lost 1; bases outside the gene matches: 10. This CDR3 region has 18 residues.